In its sample, the clone carrying this T cell receptor (beta chain) was seen a few times. This CDR3 is 16 amino acids long. In germline, CDR1 is SGHTA, CDR2 FQGNSA. V was shortened by 2 bases and J by 6 bases, with 19 bases between the two germline ends. The sample comes from a study of technical replicates of blood from a handful of donors. The repertoire was sequenced with immunoSEQ multiplex PCR; TCRdb's copy has only in-frame clones and lacks some. This repertoire shows some 60,000 clones, nearly 90% found once; its top ten account for around 5.1%. This TCR came from a human donor in good health. Some clones in this sample may be carry-over from other donors' samples. The chain uses TRBV7-2 and TRBJ1-1, with D perhaps TRBD1 (6 bases). Sequenced input: PBMCs. The CDR3 region is CASSLFRGAGVAEAFF. CDR3 nucleotide sequence: TGTGCCAGCAGCTTATTCCGGGGGGCAGGGGTGGCTGAAGCTTTCTTT.